What follows is one T cell receptor (beta chain) and its context. Its target is not known. With 0 bases clipped from V and 6 bases from J, the junction kept 12 bases outside the gene matches. The V gene's germline CDR1 is SGHTA and CDR2 FQGNSA. The CDR3 totals 17 residues. The sample is drawn from a study of OX40 agonist ivuxolimab in advanced cancers. Study-wide context: Six ivuxolimab dose levels, 0.01 to 10 mg/kg, were given intravenously every 2 weeks. One hepatocellular carcinoma and a couple of cutaneous melanoma patients partially responded.

Study-wide findings and caveats: Both CD4+ and CD8+ T cell populations in blood had undergone clonal expansion by week 6 at 0.1 to 3.0 mg/kg. In general, CD8+ T cells held more expanded clones than CD4+ did, on average.

Here immunoSEQ multiplex PCR was the method, and the copy in TCRdb shows in-frame clones only, minus some. The data hold about 78,000 clones, with about nine tenths observed a single time. This clonotype was sampled from an adult with an advanced solid tumor such as melanoma, head and neck, liver or kidney cancer. Material: CD4+ or CD8+ T cells sorted from blood, obtained in a trial of the OX40 agonist ivuxolimab. This chain links TRBV7-2 with TRBJ1-2; 8 bases align to TRBD1. The DNA for the CDR3 is TGTGCCAGCAGCTTAGCGGTCTTGGCCAGGGGGCGAGATGGCTACACCTTC. Residues: CASSLAVLARGRDGYTF. The full variable domain, in which reference TRBV7-2 and TRBJ1-2 provide the parts outside the CDR3, is GAGVSQSPSNKVTEKGKDVELRCDPISGHTALYWYRQSLGQGLEFLIYFQGNSAPDKSGLPSDRFSAERTGGSVSTLTIQRTQQEDSAVYLCASSLAVLARGRDGYTFGSGTRLTVV.